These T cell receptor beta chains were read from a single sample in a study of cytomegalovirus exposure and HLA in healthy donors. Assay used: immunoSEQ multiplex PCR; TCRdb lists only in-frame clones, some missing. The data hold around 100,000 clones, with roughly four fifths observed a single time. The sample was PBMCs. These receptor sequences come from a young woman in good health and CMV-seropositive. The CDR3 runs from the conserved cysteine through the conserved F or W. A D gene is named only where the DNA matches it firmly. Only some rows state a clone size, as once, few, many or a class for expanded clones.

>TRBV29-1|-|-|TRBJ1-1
TGCAGCGTTGATCCGGTAGGGGGCACTGAAGCTTTCTTT
CSVDPVGGTEAFF
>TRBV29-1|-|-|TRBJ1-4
TGCAGCGCCGTGATCTTTGCGGATGAAAAACTGTTTTTT
CSAVIFADEKLFF
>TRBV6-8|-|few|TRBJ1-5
TGTGCCAGCAGTTTTCGGAGGGAGTATCAGCCCCAGCATTTT
CASSFRREYQPQHF
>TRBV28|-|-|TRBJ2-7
TGTGCCAGCAGCCCTCTTCGGGGCTCCTACGAGCAGTACTTC
CASSPLRGSYEQYF
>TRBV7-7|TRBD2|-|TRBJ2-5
TGTGCTAGCAGCTCAACTAGCGGGAGGCTCGGAGAGACCCAGTACTTC
CASSSTSGRLGETQYF
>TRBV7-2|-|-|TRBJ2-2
TGTGCCAGCAGCCGCAGGAACACCGGGGAGCTGTTTTTT
CASSRRNTGELFF
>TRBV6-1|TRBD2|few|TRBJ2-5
TGTGCCAGCAGTGGATTAGCGGGAGGAGGAGAGACCCAGTACTTC
CASSGLAGGGETQYF
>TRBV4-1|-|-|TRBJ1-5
TGCGCCAGCAGCCAAGTTTCAGGGGACAATCAGCCCCAGCATTTT
CASSQVSGDNQPQHF
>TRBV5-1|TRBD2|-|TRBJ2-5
TGCGCCAGCAGCAAGACTAGCGGACCCCAAGAGACCCAGTACTTC
CASSKTSGPQETQYF
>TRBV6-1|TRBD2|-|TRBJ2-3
TGTGCCAGCAGTGAAGTCCTCCTGACTAGCGGGAGATCAGATACGCAGTATTTT
CASSEVLLTSGRSDTQYF
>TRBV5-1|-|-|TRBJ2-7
TGCGCCAGCTCCCAACAGGGTGGGTACGAGCAGTACTTC
CASSQQGGYEQYF
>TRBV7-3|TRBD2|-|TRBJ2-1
TGTGCCAGCAGCTTAAAGGGGAGACTAGCAGGAGACAATGAGCAGTTCTTC
CASSLKGRLAGDNEQFF
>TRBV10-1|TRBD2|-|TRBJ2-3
TGCGCCAGCAGTGAAGGTAGCGGGGACACAGATACGCAGTATTTT
CASSEGSGDTDTQYF
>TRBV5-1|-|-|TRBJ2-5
TGCGCCAGCAGCTTGGCCAGGTGGACAGAAGAGACCCAGTACTTC
CASSLARWTEETQYF
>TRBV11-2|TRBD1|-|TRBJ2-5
TGTGCCAGCAGCTTGGGACAGGGCCAAGAGACCCAGTACTTC
CASSLGQGQETQYF
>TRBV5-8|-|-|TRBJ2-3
TGTGCCAGCAGCTTCAATGTGGATACGCAGTATTTT
CASSFNVDTQYF
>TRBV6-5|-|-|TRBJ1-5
TGTGCCAGCAGTTACTCGCCTGGGGCTCAGCCCCAGCATTTT
CASSYSPGAQPQHF
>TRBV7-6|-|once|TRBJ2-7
TGTGCCAGCAGCCCCTCTAGCTACGAGCAGTACTTC
CASSPSSYEQYF
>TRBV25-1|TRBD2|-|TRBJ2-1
TGTGTCAGCAGTGAATGGGCTAGCGGGACCTACTACAATGAGCAGTTCTTC
CVSSEWASGTYYNEQFF
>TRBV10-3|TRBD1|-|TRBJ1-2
TGTGCCATCAGTGAGCCAGGGACAGGCGAGAGTAACTATGGCTACACCTTC
CAISEPGTGESNYGYTF
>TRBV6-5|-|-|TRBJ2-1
TGTGCCAGCAGTTACTCGAGTGCAGGCTCCTACAATGAGCAGTTCTTC
CASSYSSAGSYNEQFF
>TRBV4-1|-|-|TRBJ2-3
TGCGCCAGCAGCCAGGAGTTGGCCGTGGATACGCAGTATTTT
CASSQELAVDTQYF